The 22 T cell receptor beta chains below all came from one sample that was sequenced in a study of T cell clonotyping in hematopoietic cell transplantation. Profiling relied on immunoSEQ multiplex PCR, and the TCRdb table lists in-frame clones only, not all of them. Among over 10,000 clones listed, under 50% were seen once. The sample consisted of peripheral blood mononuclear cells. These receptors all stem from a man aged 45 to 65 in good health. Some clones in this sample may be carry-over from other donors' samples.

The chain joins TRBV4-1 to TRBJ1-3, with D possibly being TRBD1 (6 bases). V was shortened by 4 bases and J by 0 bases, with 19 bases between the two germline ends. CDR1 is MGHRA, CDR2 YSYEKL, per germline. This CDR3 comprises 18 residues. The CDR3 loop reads CASSLGVTGWGSGNTIYF. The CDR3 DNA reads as TGCGCCAGCAGCCTTGGGGTGACAGGTTGGGGCTCTGGAAACACCATATATTTT.

This CDR3 reads CAWSVRPRANYGYTF. The CDR3 nucleotides are TGTGCCTGGAGTGTACGACCCAGAGCTAACTATGGCTACACCTTC. The V call is TRBV30, the J call TRBJ1-2; no definite D call. Germline values: CDR1 GTSNPN, CDR2 SVGIG (reference sequence). V lost 0 bases and J 0 bases, leaving 11 bases between the germline ends. The CDR3 runs 15 residues.

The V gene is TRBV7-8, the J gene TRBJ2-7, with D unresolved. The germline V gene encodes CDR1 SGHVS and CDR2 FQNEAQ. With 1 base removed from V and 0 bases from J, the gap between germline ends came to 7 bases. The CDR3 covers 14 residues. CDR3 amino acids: CASSLGAHSYEQYF. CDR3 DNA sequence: TGTGCCAGCAGCTTAGGGGCCCACTCCTACGAGCAGTACTTC.

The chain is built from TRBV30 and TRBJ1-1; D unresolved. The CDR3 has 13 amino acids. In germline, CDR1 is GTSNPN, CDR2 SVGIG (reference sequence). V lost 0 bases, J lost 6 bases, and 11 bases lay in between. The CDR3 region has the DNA TGTGCCTGGAGTGTACCTTGGGCGGCTGAAGCTTTCTTT. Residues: CAWSVPWAAEAFF.

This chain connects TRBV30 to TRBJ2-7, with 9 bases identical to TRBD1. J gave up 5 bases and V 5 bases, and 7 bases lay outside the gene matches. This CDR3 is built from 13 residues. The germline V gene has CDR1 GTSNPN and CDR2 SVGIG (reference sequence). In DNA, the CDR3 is TGTGCCTGGGGACAGGGGACGTGGGACGAGCAGTACTTC. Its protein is CAWGQGTWDEQYF.

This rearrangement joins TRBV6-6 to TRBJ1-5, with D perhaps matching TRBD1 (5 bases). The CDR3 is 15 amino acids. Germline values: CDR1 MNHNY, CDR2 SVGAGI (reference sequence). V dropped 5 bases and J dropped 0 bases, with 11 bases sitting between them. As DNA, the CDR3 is TGTGCCAGCAGTCACGACAGAAATAGCAATCAGCCCCAGCATTTT. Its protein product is CASSHDRNSNQPQHF.

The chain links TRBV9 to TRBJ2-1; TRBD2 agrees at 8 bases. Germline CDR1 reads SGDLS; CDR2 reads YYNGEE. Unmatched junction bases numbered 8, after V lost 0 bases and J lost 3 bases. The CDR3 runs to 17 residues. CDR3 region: CASSVGPGGLDYNEQFF. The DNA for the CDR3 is TGTGCCAGCAGCGTAGGCCCGGGGGGACTAGACTACAATGAGCAGTTCTTC.

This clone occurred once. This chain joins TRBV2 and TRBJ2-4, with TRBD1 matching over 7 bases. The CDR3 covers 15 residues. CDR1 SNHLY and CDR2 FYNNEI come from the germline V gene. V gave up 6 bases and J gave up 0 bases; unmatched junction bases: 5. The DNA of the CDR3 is TGTGCCAGCAGGGGGGACAGAAAAGCCAAAAACATTCAGTACTTC. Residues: CASRGDRKAKNIQYF. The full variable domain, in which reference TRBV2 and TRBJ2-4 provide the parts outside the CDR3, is EPEVTQTPSHQVTQMGQEVILRCVPISNHLYFYWYRQILGQKVEFLVSFYNNEISEKSEIFDDQFSVERPDGSNFTLKIRSTKLEDSAMYFCASRGDRKAKNIQYFGAGTRLSVL.

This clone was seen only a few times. The CDR3 region is CASSLGPDRVGYEQYF. As DNA, the CDR3 is TGTGCCAGCAGCTTAGGCCCCGACAGGGTGGGGTACGAGCAGTACTTC. This chain joins TRBV13 and TRBJ2-7, with 7 bases that match TRBD1. Trimming at V came to 0 bases and at J to 4 bases, leaving 9 bases not matched to a gene. Germline V CDR1 and CDR2: PRHDT, FYEKMQ (reference sequence). The CDR3 runs 16 residues. Combining the CDR3 with reference TRBV13 and TRBJ2-7 gives the whole variable domain AAGVIQSPRHLIKEKRETATLKCYPIPRHDTVYWYQQGPGQDPQFLISFYEKMQSDKGSIPDRFSAQQFSDYHSELNMSSLELGDSALYFCASSLGPDRVGYEQYFGPGTRLTVT.

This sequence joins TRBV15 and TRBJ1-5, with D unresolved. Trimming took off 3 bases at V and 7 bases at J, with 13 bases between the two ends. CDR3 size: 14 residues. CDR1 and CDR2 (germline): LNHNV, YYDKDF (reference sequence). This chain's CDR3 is CATSSTVQVQPQHF. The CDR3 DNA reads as TGTGCCACCAGCAGTACGGTTCAGGTCCAGCCCCAGCATTTT.

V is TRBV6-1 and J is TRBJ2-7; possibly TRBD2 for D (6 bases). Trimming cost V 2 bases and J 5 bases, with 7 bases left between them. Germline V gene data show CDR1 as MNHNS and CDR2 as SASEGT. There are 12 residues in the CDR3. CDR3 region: CASSERGNEQYF. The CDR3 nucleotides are TGTGCCAGCAGTGAACGGGGGAACGAGCAGTACTTC.

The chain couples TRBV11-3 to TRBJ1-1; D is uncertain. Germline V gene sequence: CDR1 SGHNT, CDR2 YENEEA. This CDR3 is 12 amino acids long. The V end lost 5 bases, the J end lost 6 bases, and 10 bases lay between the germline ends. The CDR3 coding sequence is TGTGCCAGCAGCCGCGAGGGTTCTGAAGCTTTCTTT. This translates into CASSREGSEAFF.

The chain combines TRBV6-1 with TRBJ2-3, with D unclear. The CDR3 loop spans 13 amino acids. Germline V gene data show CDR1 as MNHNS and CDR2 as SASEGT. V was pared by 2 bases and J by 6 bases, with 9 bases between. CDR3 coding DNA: TGTGCCAGCAGTGAACGCAGTCCCGATACGCAGTATTTT. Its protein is CASSERSPDTQYF.

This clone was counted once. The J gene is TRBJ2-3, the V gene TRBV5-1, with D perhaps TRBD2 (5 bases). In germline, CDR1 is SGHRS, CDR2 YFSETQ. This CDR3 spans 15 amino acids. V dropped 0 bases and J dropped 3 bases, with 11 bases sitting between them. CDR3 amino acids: CASSLESGKTDTQYF. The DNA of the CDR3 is TGCGCCAGCAGCTTGGAGTCGGGAAAAACAGATACGCAGTATTTT.

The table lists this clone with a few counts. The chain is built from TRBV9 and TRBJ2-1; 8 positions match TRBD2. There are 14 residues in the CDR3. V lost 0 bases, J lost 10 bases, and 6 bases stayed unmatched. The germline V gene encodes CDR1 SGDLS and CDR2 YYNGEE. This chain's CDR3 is CASSVGLAGGEQFF. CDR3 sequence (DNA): TGTGCCAGCAGCGTAGGTCTAGCGGGCGGCGAGCAGTTCTTC.

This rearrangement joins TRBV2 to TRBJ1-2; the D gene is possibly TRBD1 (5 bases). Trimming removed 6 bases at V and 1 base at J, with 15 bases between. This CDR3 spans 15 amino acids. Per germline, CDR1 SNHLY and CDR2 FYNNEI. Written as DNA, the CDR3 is TGTGCCAGCAGGAACCAGGGAGGCGATAACTATGGCTACACCTTC. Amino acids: CASRNQGGDNYGYTF.

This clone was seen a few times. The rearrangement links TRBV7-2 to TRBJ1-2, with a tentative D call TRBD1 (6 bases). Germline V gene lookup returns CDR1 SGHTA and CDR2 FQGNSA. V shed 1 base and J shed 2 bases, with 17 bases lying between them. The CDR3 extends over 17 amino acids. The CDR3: CASSLVSWGRGNYGYTF. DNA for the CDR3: TGTGCCAGCAGCTTAGTTTCTTGGGGGCGTGGGAACTATGGCTACACCTTC.

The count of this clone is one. Here the CDR3 reads CASSSTGHNQPQHF. CDR3 sequence (DNA): TGTGCCAGCAGCTCAACAGGGCACAATCAGCCCCAGCATTTT. The chain is built from TRBV7-2 and TRBJ1-5; tentatively, D is TRBD1 (6 bases). The V gene lost 4 bases and the J gene lost 3 bases, with 10 bases spanning the gap. CDR3 length: 14 residues. From germline, CDR1 is SGHTA and CDR2 FQGNSA.

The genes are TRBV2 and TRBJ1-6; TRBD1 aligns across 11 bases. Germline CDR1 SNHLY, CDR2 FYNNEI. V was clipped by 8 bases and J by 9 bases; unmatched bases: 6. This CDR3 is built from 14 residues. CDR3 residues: CASLLGQGGSPLHF. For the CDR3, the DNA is TGTGCCAGCCTGTTGGGACAGGGGGGTTCACCCCTCCACTTT.

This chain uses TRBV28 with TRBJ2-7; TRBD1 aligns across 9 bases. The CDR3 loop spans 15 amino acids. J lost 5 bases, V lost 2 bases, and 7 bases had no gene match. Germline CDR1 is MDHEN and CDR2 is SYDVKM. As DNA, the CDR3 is TGTGCCAGCAGTTTACGAGGGACAGGGTCCCACGAGCAGTACTTC. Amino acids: CASSLRGTGSHEQYF.

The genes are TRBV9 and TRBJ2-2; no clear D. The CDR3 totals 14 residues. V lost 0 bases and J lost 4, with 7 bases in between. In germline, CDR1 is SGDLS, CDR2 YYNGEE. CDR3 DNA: TGTGCCAGCAGCGTAGCTCTCACCACCGGGGAGCTGTTTTTT. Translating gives CASSVALTTGELFF.

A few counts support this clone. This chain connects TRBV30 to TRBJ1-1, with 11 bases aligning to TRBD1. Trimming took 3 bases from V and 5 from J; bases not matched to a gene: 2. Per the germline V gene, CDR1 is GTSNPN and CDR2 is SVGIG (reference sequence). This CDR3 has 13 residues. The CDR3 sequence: CAWSGQGATEAFF. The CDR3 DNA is TGTGCCTGGAGCGGACAGGGGGCAACTGAAGCTTTCTTT.